This T cell receptor beta chain appears in the sequencing data of a study of T-cell memory formation after mild COVID-19. Study-level findings and limits: The study detected some responding clones in pre-infection memory, suggesting cross-reactive memory joined. Contracting clones from day 15 to 85 had balanced CD4/CD8; later expanders favoured CD4+. Clones from the second wave (peaking day 37) had unconfirmed SARS-CoV-2 specificity.

The length of the CDR3 is 13 residues. Per germline, CDR1 SGHTA and CDR2 FQGNSA. Trimming removed 7 bases from V and 1 base from J, with 10 bases in between. This clonotype was seen at least ten times. Its antigen is currently unknown. TCR alpha and TCR beta cDNA libraries with sample barcodes and UMIs came from 5'RACE using constant-segment primers. TCRdb reanalysed the 5' RACE reads using MiXCR and keeps one entry per CDR3 protein. Found here are about 55,000 distinct CDR3 sequences, 8% to 10% of them singletons; the top ten hold more than 0.95%. This TCR came from a man aged 18-30 years who had mild COVID-19 (a few samples of this study predate the infection). Cell type and time point are not known. This rearrangement joins TRBV7-2 to TRBJ1-1; a weak D match, TRBD1 (6 bases). The sequencing input was PBMCs or a T cell subset sorted from them (not recorded which). The CDR3 here is CASTGQRNTEAFF. The DNA for the CDR3 is TGTGCCAGCACTGGACAGAGGAACACTGAAGCTTTCTTT.